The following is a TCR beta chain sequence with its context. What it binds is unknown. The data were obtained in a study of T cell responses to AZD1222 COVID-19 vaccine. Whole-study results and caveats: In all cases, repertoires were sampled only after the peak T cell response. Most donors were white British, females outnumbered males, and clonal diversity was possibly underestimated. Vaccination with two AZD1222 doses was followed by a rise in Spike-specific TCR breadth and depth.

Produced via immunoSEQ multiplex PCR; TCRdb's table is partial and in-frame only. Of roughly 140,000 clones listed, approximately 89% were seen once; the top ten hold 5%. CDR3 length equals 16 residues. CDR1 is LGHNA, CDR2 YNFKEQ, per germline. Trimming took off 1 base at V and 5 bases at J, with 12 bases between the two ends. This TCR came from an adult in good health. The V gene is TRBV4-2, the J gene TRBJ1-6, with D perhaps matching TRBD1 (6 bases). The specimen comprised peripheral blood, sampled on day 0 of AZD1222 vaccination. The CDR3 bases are TGTGCCAGCAGCCAAGGCGGACAGAGAGATAATTCACCCCTCCACTTT. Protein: CASSQGGQRDNSPLHF.